This record covers a single TCR beta chain. Repertoires were generated with immunoSEQ multiplex PCR, while TCRdb's copy carries only in-frame clones and drops some. Of 70,000 to 95,000 clones listed, 88% were seen once; the top ten hold roughly 4%. The data are from a study of OX40 agonist ivuxolimab in advanced cancers. About the research overall: Of mixed ages from roughly 23 to 80 and averaging approximately 60 years, the group was just under 85% male.

Trimming took 8 bases from V and 2 from J, leaving 18 bases between them. This CDR3 contains 15 residues. Per the germline V gene, CDR1 is MNHNS and CDR2 is SASEGT. This chain joins TRBV6-1 and TRBJ1-1; D perhaps matches TRBD1 (5 bases). This sample comprised CD4+ or CD8+ T cells sorted from blood, obtained in a trial of the OX40 agonist ivuxolimab. The source is an adult with an advanced solid tumor such as melanoma, head and neck, liver or kidney cancer. DNA of the CDR3: TGTGCCAGCGACCAAGAGGGACGACCTAACACTGAAGCTTTCTTT. Translated, it gives CASDQEGRPNTEAFF.